The 13 T cell receptor beta chains below were found in one sample sequenced in a study of T cell responses to AZD1222 COVID-19 vaccine. Produced via immunoSEQ multiplex PCR; TCRdb's table is partial and in-frame only. The sample records around 140,000 clones, over 85% being singletons. The sequences come from peripheral blood, collected on day 0 of AZD1222 vaccination. The receptor source for this set is an adult in good health.

The gene calls are TRBV10-3 and TRBJ1-5; 9 bases are a match to TRBD1. Germline V gene sequence: CDR1 ENHRY, CDR2 SYGVKD. The CDR3 is 13 residues long. With 10 bases clipped from V and 7 bases from J, the junction kept 8 bases outside the gene matches. The CDR3 sequence: CATLDRGNQPQHF. CDR3 nucleotides: TGTGCCACCTTGGACAGGGGAAACCAGCCCCAGCATTTT.

This chain connects TRBV5-1 to TRBJ1-3, with D tentatively TRBD1 (6 bases). Trimming left V 3 bases short and J 0 bases short, with 13 bases between. CDR1 is SGHRS, CDR2 YFSETQ, per germline. The CDR3 covers 16 residues. The CDR3 region is CASSSTGGASGNTIYF. As DNA, the CDR3 is TGCGCCAGCAGCTCCACCGGGGGGGCCTCTGGAAACACCATATATTTT.

The chain joins TRBV11-3 to TRBJ1-4, with D possibly being TRBD1 (6 bases). Germline CDR1 and CDR2: SGHNT and YENEEA. V shed 8 bases and J shed 7 bases, with 17 bases lying between them. The CDR3 runs to 14 residues. DNA of the CDR3: TGTGCCAGCGACATGAGGGTAGGGGGTGAAAAACTGTTTTTT. Encoded protein: CASDMRVGGEKLFF. The variable domain in full, with the rest retrieved from reference TRBV11-3 and TRBJ1-4, is EAGVVQSPRYKIIEKKQPVAFWCNPISGHNTLYWYLQNLGQGPELLIRYENEEAVDDSQLPKDRFSAERLKGVDSTLKIQPAELGDSAVYLCASDMRVGGEKLFFGSGTQLSVL.

CDR3 loop: CASSRDRGLYNSPLHF. The CDR3 nucleotides read TGTGCCAGCAGCCGGGACAGGGGCCTATATAATTCACCCCTCCACTTT. This chain connects TRBV5-4 to TRBJ1-6; TRBD1 matches at 10 bases. CDR3 length: 16 residues. Germline V gene sequence: CDR1 SGHNT, CDR2 YYREEE (reference sequence). J gave up 4 bases and V 4 bases, and 5 bases lay outside the gene matches.

This chain uses TRBV5-6 with TRBJ1-2, with D uncertain. Trimming shortened V by 0 bases and J by 6 bases, and 6 bases separated the two germline ends. The CDR3 contains 12 residues. Per germline, CDR1 SGHDT and CDR2 YYEEEE. This CDR3 is CASSLGVDGYTF. CDR3 sequence (DNA): TGTGCCAGCAGCTTGGGTGTGGATGGCTACACCTTC.

The V gene is TRBV3-1 (or the pseudogene TRBV3-2), the J gene TRBJ2-4; no clear D gene. V lost 3 bases to trimming and J lost 8 bases, with 5 bases between them. The germline V gene has CDR1 LGHDT and CDR2 YNNKEL (reference sequence). This CDR3 contains 11 residues. CDR3: CASSQGYIQYF. The CDR3 DNA sequence: TGTGCCAGCAGCCAGGGATACATTCAGTACTTC.

The CDR3 DNA reads TGTGCTAGTGGTCGAAACAATGAGCAGTTCTTC. Its translation is CASGRNNEQFF. The chain recombines TRBV12-5 with TRBJ2-1; no clear D. This CDR3 has 11 residues. Germline V lookup: CDR1 LGHNT, CDR2 FRNRAP. The V end lost 5 bases, the J end lost 5 bases, and 4 bases lay between the germline ends.

CDR3 loop: CASRRESGSNQPQHF. The CDR3 DNA reads TGTGCCAGTAGGAGGGAGAGCGGTAGCAATCAGCCCCAGCATTTT. V gene TRBV19 combines with J gene TRBJ1-5; D is uncertain. The germline gives CDR1 LNHDA, CDR2 SQIVND (reference sequence). V was shortened by 6 bases and J by 0 bases, with 12 bases between the two germline ends. The CDR3 spans 15 residues.

In regard to this clone: Germline and junction disagree at one end, which may indicate a read error. The chain couples TRBV7-7 to TRBJ2-2; no clear D. CDR1 and CDR2 (germline): SSHAT, FNYEAQ (reference sequence). The CDR3 spans 15 residues. CDR3 protein: CASSEAQRVGGELFF. The DNA for the CDR3 is TGTGCTAGCAGCGAAGCACAGAGAGTCGGCGGGGAGCTGTTTTTT. Using reference TRBV7-7 and TRBJ2-2 for the parts outside the CDR3, the full variable domain is GAGVSQSPRYKVTKRGQDVTLRCDPISSHATLYWYQQALGQGPEFLTYFNYEAQPDKSGLPSDRFSAERPEGSISTLTIQRTEQRDSAMYRCASSEAQRVGGELFFGEGSRLTVL.

The chain couples TRBV6-5 to TRBJ1-6; D unresolved. Trimming cost V 5 bases and J 6 bases, with 14 bases left between them. The germline gives CDR1 MNHEY, CDR2 SVGAGI. CDR3 length equals 15 residues. Here the CDR3 reads CASSPTWTGNSPLHF. The CDR3 DNA reads as TGTGCCAGCAGTCCAACATGGACGGGTAATTCACCCCTCCACTTT.

J is TRBJ1-3 and V is TRBV7-9, with D uncertain. The CDR3 loop spans 12 amino acids. V dropped 5 bases and J dropped 0 bases, with 2 bases sitting between them. The germline V gene encodes CDR1 SEHNR and CDR2 FQNEAQ (reference sequence). CDR3 region: CASSPSGNTIYF. The CDR3 nucleotides read TGTGCCAGCAGCCCCTCTGGAAACACCATATATTTT.

This chain joins TRBV7-6 and TRBJ1-1; D remains unclear. The germline V gene has CDR1 SGHVS and CDR2 FNYEAQ. With 1 base removed from V and 5 bases from J, the gap between germline ends came to 8 bases. The CDR3 runs to 13 residues. The CDR3 loop reads CASSLGERTEAFF. In DNA form, the CDR3 reads TGTGCCAGCAGCTTAGGAGAGAGGACTGAAGCTTTCTTT.

This chain uses TRBV12-3 or TRBV12-4 with TRBJ1-5; D unclear. V gave up 5 bases and J gave up 11 bases, with 13 bases separating them. This CDR3 is 12 amino acids long. The CDR3 region has the DNA TGTGCCAGCAGTCTTGGACGGAGGGCCCAGCATTTT. Amino acid sequence: CASSLGRRAQHF.